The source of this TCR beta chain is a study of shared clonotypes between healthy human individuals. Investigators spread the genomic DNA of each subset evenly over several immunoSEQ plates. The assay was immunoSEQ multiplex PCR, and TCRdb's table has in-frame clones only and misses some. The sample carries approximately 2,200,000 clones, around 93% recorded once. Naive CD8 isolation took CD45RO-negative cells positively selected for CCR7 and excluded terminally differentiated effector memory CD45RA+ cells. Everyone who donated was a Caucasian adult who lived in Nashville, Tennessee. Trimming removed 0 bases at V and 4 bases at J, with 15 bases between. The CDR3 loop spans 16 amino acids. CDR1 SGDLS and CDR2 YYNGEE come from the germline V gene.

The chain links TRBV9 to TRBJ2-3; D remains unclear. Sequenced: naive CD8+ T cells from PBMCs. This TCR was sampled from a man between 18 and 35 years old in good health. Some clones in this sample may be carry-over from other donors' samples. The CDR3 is CASSVGGIVRPDTQYF. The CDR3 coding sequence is TGTGCCAGCAGCGTAGGAGGAATCGTACGCCCAGATACGCAGTATTTT.